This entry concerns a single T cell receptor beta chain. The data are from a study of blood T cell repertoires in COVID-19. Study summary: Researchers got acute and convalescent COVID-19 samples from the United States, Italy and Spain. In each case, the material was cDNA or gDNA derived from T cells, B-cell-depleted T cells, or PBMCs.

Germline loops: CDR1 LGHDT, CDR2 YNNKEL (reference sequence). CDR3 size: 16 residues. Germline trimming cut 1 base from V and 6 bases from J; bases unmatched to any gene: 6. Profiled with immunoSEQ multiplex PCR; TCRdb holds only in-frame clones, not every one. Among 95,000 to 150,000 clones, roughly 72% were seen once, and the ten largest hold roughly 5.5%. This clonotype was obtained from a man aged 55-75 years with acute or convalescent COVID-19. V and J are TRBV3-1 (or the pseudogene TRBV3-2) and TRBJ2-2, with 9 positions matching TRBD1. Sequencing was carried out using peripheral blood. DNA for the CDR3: TGTGCCAGCAGCCAAGGGACAGGGGTCGGGGCCGGGGAGCTGTTTTTT. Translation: CASSQGTGVGAGELFF.